The rows below give T cell receptor beta chains drawn from one sample of a study of T-cell reconstitution after alpha-beta-depleted transplantation in children. TCRdb redid the calling of the PCR reads with MiXCR, one entry per CDR3 protein. The repertoire includes about 490,000 distinct CDR3 sequences, roughly 10% of them detected once, and just over 2% sits in the top ten. The sample in question was PBMCs, obtained before TCRalphabeta/CD19-depleted stem cell transplant. The receptors shown here come from a child under 10 years old with inherited bone marrow failure, due to receive a stem cell transplant. CDR3s include the opening cysteine and the closing phenylalanine or tryptophan. A D gene is named only where the DNA matches it firmly. Not every row has a clone size; where given, it reads once, few, many or a size class.

V: TRBV7-9
D: -
size: few
J: TRBJ1-2
DNA: TGTGCCAGCCATCCGGGGGGGAGTCCTCACTATGGCTACACCTTC
CDR3: CASHPGGSPHYGYTF

V: TRBV29-1
D: TRBD1
size: many
J: TRBJ2-1
DNA: TGCAGCGGGACGACAGGGGGCCGCTACAATGAGCAGTTCTTC
CDR3: CSGTTGGRYNEQFF

V: TRBV28
D: TRBD1
size: many
J: TRBJ1-5
DNA: TGTGCCAGCAGTTTCCTGGGGCTAAGGACAGGGGTTCAGCCCCAGCATTTT
CDR3: CASSFLGLRTGVQPQHF

V: TRBV29-1
D: -
size: many
J: TRBJ2-7
DNA: TGCAGCGTCGGCCCCAGGCGGGACTACGAGCAGTACTTC
CDR3: CSVGPRRDYEQYF

V: TRBV12-3/TRBV12-4
D: TRBD1
size: few
J: TRBJ1-5
DNA: TGTGCCAGCAGCCCCCCGACAGGGCAGGGTCAGCCCCAGCATTTT
CDR3: CASSPPTGQGQPQHF

V: TRBV19
D: TRBD2
size: few
J: TRBJ2-1
DNA: TGTGCCAGTAGAGTGACTAGCGGGAGGACTTATGAGCAGTTCTTC
CDR3: CASRVTSGRTYEQFF

V: TRBV19
D: -
size: -
J: TRBJ1-1
DNA: TGTGCCAGTAGTCCAGGGTACGGTGAAGCTTTCTTT
CDR3: CASSPGYGEAFF

V: TRBV29-1
D: TRBD2
size: many
J: TRBJ2-5
DNA: TGCAGCGTTGAGGAGGCGGGAGGACCGACGGAGACCCAGTACTTC
CDR3: CSVEEAGGPTETQYF

V: TRBV30
D: TRBD2
size: -
J: TRBJ2-7
DNA: TGTGCCTGGACTAGCGGGAGCGAGCAGTACTTC
CDR3: CAWTSGSEQYF

V: TRBV29-1
D: -
size: many
J: TRBJ2-1
DNA: TGCAGCGTTTCAGGGCTCTACAATGAGCAGTTCTTC
CDR3: CSVSGLYNEQFF

V: TRBV11-2
D: TRBD1
size: many
J: TRBJ2-7
DNA: TGTGCCAGCAGCTCCGGGACAGGGACAGCGGAGCAGTACTTC
CDR3: CASSSGTGTAEQYF

V: TRBV5-1
D: -
size: few
J: TRBJ2-4
DNA: TGCGCCAGCAGCTCGGACATACAAAACATTCAGTACTTC
CDR3: CASSSDIQNIQYF

V: TRBV6-5
D: TRBD2
size: many
J: TRBJ2-1
DNA: TGTGCCAGCAGTTACACAGCGACTAGCGGGATGAACAATGAGCAGTTCTTC
CDR3: CASSYTATSGMNNEQFF

V: TRBV20-1
D: TRBD2
size: many
J: TRBJ2-3
DNA: TGCAGTGTTATCCCTAGCGGGAGGGCAGATACGCAGTATTTT
CDR3: CSVIPSGRADTQYF

V: TRBV20-1
D: TRBD2
size: many
J: TRBJ2-1
DNA: TGCAGTGCTAGGGTCCCCCGGGGGAGGGACTACAATGAGCAGTTCTTC
CDR3: CSARVPRGRDYNEQFF

V: TRBV12-3/TRBV12-4
D: -
size: many
J: TRBJ2-5
DNA: TGTGCCAGCAGCTTAGCGAACCAAGAGACCCAGTACTTC
CDR3: CASSLANQETQYF

V: TRBV7-2
D: TRBD2
size: many
J: TRBJ2-7
DNA: TGTGCCAGCAGCCTGACCGGGACTAGGGCCTACGAGCAGTACTTC
CDR3: CASSLTGTRAYEQYF

V: TRBV4-3
D: TRBD1
size: -
J: TRBJ2-2
DNA: TGCGCCAGCAGCCAGGACAGGGGGCCTGTCACCGGGGAGCTGTTTTTT
CDR3: CASSQDRGPVTGELFF

V: TRBV27
D: TRBD2
size: many
J: TRBJ2-1
DNA: TGTGCCAGCAGTTTCTTACTAGCGGGAGGGCTCAATGAGCAGTTCTTC
CDR3: CASSFLLAGGLNEQFF

V: TRBV28
D: -
size: many
J: TRBJ2-1
DNA: TGTGCCAGCAGTGCCGGTAGGGGGTCCCCTTCCTACAATGAGCAGTTCTTC
CDR3: CASSAGRGSPSYNEQFF

V: TRBV19
D: TRBD1
size: few
J: TRBJ1-2
DNA: TGTGCCAGTACCAGGGGGCGCGACTATGGCTACACCTTC
CDR3: CASTRGRDYGYTF

V: TRBV20-1
D: -
size: -
J: TRBJ2-1
DNA: TGCAGTGCTAGGGGAACCGTGGGGCCGGGACCCCACAATGAGCAGTTCTTC
CDR3: CSARGTVGPGPHNEQFF

V: TRBV12-3/TRBV12-4
D: -
size: many
J: TRBJ2-1
DNA: TGTGCCAGCAGTTTTCGAGATGAGCAGTTCTTC
CDR3: CASSFRDEQFF

V: TRBV6-5
D: -
size: few
J: TRBJ2-2
DNA: TGTGCCAGCAGTTATCCAGGGTACACCGGGGAGCTGTTTTTT
CDR3: CASSYPGYTGELFF

V: TRBV6-5
D: -
size: many
J: TRBJ1-1
DNA: TGTGCCAGCAGTTCGTGGGAGGAGAACACTGAAGCTTTCTTT
CDR3: CASSSWEENTEAFF

V: TRBV5-1
D: TRBD2
size: many
J: TRBJ2-1
DNA: TGCGCCAGCAGTGGGACTAGCGGGAGATATGAGCAGTTCTTC
CDR3: CASSGTSGRYEQFF

V: TRBV18
D: TRBD1
size: many
J: TRBJ1-1
DNA: TGTGCCAGCTCACCCGACAGGGTCAGGGCTGAAGCTTTCTTT
CDR3: CASSPDRVRAEAFF

V: TRBV28
D: TRBD1
size: many
J: TRBJ1-5
DNA: TGTGCCAGCAGTTTATTTTCGGGACAGGGGCCCCGGCAGCCCCAGCATTTT
CDR3: CASSLFSGQGPRQPQHF

V: TRBV12-3/TRBV12-4
D: -
size: many
J: TRBJ2-7
DNA: TGTGCCAGCAGCTACTCCGGGGTCTACGAGCAGTACTTC
CDR3: CASSYSGVYEQYF

V: TRBV27
D: -
size: few
J: TRBJ2-7
DNA: TGTGCCAGCAGTGTTGGGGGGAGGCCTCACTACGAGCAGTACTTC
CDR3: CASSVGGRPHYEQYF

V: TRBV2
D: -
size: many
J: TRBJ1-4
DNA: TGTGCCAGTCTCATTCGGAGTTATGAGAATGAAAAACTGTTTTTT
CDR3: CASLIRSYENEKLFF

V: TRBV29-1
D: -
size: few
J: TRBJ2-5
DNA: TGCAGCGTTGCTGCGGGTGCTTTGGTCACGGAGACCCAGTACTTC
CDR3: CSVAAGALVTETQYF

V: TRBV4-3
D: TRBD2
size: -
J: TRBJ2-7
DNA: TGCGCCAGCAGCCGAGATAGCGGGAGCACCTCCTACGAGCAGTACTTC
CDR3: CASSRDSGSTSYEQYF

V: TRBV20-1
D: -
size: many
J: TRBJ2-7
DNA: TGCAGTGCTAGAGATGGGCCCTACGAGCAGTACTTC
CDR3: CSARDGPYEQYF

V: TRBV7-9
D: TRBD2
size: -
J: TRBJ2-3
DNA: TGTGCCAGCAGCTCCTTATGGGCTAGCGGGAGTTCAGATACGCAGTATTTT
CDR3: CASSSLWASGSSDTQYF

V: TRBV13
D: TRBD2
size: many
J: TRBJ2-3
DNA: TGTGCCAGCAGCTCTGATCGGACTAGACCAAGCACAGATACGCAGTATTTT
CDR3: CASSSDRTRPSTDTQYF

V: TRBV5-1
D: TRBD2
size: many
J: TRBJ2-5
DNA: TGCGCCAGCACCGCGGGACTAGCGGGAGGAGAGACCCAGTACTTC
CDR3: CASTAGLAGGETQYF

V: TRBV27
D: -
size: many
J: TRBJ2-7
DNA: TGTGCCAGCAGTGTTGCCAAGAGCTCCTACGAGCAGTACTTC
CDR3: CASSVAKSSYEQYF

V: TRBV7-8
D: -
size: -
J: TRBJ2-1
DNA: TGTGCCAGCAGCTTAGCGCTAGTCGGGAGCTCCTACAATGAGCAGTTCTTC
CDR3: CASSLALVGSSYNEQFF

V: TRBV5-1
D: TRBD1
size: many
J: TRBJ2-1
DNA: TGCGCCAGCAGCGGGGGGGACAGGGCCGCCTACAATGAGCAGTTCTTC
CDR3: CASSGGDRAAYNEQFF

V: TRBV6-4
D: -
size: many
J: TRBJ1-1
DNA: TGTGCCAGCAGTGACTCGTTCGGGGGCACTGAAGCTTTCTTT
CDR3: CASSDSFGGTEAFF

V: TRBV27
D: -
size: many
J: TRBJ2-3
DNA: TGTGCCAGCAGTTTACAGACAGAAGTTCGAGTAGATACGCAGTATTTT
CDR3: CASSLQTEVRVDTQYF

V: TRBV5-6
D: TRBD2
size: many
J: TRBJ2-1
DNA: TGTGCCAGCAGCCAAACCGGGACTAGATACAATGAGCAGTTCTTC
CDR3: CASSQTGTRYNEQFF

V: TRBV20-1
D: -
size: few
J: TRBJ2-5
DNA: TGCAGTGCTAGAGTTAGAATTGGGGAGACCCAGTACTTC
CDR3: CSARVRIGETQYF

V: TRBV28
D: -
size: many
J: TRBJ2-5
DNA: TGTGCCAGCAGTTTGGTGGGCCGAATCCAAGAGACCCAGTACTTC
CDR3: CASSLVGRIQETQYF

V: TRBV12-3/TRBV12-4
D: TRBD2
size: many
J: TRBJ2-6
DNA: TGTGCCAGCAGCACCGGGACTAGTTATTCTGGGGCCAACGTCCTGACTTTC
CDR3: CASSTGTSYSGANVLTF

V: TRBV9
D: TRBD2
size: few
J: TRBJ2-3
DNA: TGTGCCAGCAGCGTAGTAACGAGCGGGAGAGGGAAGGATACGCAGTATTTT
CDR3: CASSVVTSGRGKDTQYF

V: TRBV25-1
D: TRBD1
size: many
J: TRBJ1-6
DNA: TGTGCCAGCAGTGAATATCAGGGGGCGAGTTCACCCCTCCACTTT
CDR3: CASSEYQGASSPLHF

V: TRBV19
D: TRBD2
size: few
J: TRBJ2-1
DNA: TGTGCCAGTAGTATAGGGATGGGACTAGCGGACAATGAGCAGTTCTTC
CDR3: CASSIGMGLADNEQFF

V: TRBV20-1
D: -
size: many
J: TRBJ2-3
DNA: TGCAGTGCTAGAACCTCGGGAGAGACAGATACGCAGTATTTT
CDR3: CSARTSGETDTQYF

V: TRBV19
D: TRBD2
size: -
J: TRBJ2-3
DNA: TGTGCCAGTAGCCTACTAGCGTTGACTAGCACAGATACGCAGTATTTT
CDR3: CASSLLALTSTDTQYF

V: TRBV27
D: TRBD1
size: many
J: TRBJ2-5
DNA: TGTGCCAGCAGTTCATACAGGGGAGCGGTCGAGACCCAGTACTTC
CDR3: CASSSYRGAVETQYF

V: TRBV6-5
D: -
size: many
J: TRBJ1-2
DNA: TGTGCCAGCAGAACCGGGGGGTCCGGCTACACCTTC
CDR3: CASRTGGSGYTF